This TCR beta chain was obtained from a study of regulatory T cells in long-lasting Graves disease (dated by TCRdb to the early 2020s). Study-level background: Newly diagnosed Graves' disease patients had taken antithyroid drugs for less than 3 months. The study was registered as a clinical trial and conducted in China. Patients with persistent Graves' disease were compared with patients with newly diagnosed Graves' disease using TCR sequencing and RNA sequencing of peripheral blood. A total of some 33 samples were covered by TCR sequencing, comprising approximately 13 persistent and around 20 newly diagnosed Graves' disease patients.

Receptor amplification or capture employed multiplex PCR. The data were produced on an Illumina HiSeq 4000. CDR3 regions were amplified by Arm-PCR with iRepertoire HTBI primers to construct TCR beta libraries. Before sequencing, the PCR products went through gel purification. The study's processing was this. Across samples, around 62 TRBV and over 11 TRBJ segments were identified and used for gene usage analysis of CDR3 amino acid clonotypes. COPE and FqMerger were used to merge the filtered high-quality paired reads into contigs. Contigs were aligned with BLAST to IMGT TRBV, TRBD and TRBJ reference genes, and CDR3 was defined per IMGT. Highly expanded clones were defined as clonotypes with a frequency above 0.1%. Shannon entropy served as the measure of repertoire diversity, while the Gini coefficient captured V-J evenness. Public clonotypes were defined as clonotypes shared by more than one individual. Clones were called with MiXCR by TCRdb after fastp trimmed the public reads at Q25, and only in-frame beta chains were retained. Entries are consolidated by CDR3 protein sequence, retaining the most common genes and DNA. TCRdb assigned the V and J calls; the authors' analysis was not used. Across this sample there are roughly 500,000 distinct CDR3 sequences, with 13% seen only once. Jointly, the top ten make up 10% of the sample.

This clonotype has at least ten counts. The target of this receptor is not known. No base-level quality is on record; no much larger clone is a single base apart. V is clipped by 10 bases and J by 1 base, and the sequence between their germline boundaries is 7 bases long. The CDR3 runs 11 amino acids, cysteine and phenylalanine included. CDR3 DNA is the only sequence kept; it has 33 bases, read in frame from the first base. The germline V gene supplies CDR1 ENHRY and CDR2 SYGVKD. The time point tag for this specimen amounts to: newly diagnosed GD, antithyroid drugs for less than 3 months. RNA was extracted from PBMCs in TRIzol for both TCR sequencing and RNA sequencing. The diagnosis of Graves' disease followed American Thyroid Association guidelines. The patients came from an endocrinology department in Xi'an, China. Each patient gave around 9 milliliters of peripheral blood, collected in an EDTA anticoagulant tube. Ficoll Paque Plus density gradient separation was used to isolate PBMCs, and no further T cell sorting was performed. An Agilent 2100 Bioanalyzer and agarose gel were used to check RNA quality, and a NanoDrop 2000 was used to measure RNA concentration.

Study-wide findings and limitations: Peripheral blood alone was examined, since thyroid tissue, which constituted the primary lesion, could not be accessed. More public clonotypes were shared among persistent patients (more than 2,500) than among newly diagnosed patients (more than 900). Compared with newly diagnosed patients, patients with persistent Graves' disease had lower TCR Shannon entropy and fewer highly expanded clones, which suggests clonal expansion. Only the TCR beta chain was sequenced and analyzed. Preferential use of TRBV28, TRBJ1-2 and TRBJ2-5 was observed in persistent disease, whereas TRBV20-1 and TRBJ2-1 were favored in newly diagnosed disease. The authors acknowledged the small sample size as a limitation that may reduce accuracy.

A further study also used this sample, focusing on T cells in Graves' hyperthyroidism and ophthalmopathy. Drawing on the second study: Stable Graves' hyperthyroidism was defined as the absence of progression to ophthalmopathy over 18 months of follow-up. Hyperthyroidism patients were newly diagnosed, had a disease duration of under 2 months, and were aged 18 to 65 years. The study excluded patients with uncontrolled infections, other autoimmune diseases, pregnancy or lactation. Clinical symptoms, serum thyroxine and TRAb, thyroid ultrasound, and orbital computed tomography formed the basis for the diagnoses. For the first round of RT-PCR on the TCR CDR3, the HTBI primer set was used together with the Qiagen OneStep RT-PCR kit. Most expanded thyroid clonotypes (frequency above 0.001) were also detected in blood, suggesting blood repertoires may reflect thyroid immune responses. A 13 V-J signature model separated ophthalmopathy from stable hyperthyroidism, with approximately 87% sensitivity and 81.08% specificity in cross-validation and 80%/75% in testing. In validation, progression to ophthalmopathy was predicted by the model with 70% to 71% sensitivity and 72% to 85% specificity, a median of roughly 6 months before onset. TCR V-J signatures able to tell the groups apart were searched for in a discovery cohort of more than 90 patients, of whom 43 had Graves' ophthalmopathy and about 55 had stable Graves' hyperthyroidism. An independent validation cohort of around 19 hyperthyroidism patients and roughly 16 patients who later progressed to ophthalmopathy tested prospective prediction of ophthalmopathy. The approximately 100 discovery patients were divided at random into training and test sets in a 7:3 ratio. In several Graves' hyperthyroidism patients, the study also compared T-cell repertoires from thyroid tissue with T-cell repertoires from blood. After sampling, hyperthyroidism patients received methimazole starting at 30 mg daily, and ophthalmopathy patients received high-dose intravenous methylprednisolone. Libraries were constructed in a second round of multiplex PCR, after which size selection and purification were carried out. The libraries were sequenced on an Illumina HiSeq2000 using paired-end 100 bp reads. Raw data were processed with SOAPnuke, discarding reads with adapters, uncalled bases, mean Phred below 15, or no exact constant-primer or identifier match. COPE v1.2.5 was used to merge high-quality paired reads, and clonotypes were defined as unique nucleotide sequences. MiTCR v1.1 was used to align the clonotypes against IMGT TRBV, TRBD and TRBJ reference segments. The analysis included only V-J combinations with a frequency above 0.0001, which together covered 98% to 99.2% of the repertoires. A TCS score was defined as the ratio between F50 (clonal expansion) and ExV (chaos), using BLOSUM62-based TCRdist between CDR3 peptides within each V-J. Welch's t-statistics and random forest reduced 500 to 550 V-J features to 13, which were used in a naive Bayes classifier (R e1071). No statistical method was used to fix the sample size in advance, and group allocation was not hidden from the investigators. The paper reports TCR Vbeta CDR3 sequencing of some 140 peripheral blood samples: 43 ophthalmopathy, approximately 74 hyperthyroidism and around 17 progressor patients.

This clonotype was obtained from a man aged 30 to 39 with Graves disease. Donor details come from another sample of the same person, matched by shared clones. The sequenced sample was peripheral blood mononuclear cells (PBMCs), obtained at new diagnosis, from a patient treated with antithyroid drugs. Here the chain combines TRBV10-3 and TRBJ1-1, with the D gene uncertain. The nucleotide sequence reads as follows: TGTGCCACCTCGCAGAACACTGAAGCTTTCTTT. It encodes CATSQNTEAFF.